Below are 5 T cell receptor beta chains sequenced from a single sample in a study of T cell changes during pregnancy in multiple sclerosis. Using immunoSEQ multiplex PCR, the repertoire was profiled, and TCRdb retains in-frame clones only, with some absent. The sample holds roughly 30,000 clones, 80% to 90% seen once. The sequenced sample was CD8+ T cells from peripheral blood mononuclear cells, obtained in the second trimester of pregnancy. The receptors originated from a female donor with multiple sclerosis, enrolled in a pregnancy study.

This clone was counted once. The chain employs TRBV7-2 and TRBJ2-1, with TRBD1 as a possible D gene (6 bases). Germline V gene sequence: CDR1 SGHTA, CDR2 FQGNSA. This CDR3 region has 17 residues. V shed 2 bases and J shed 0 bases, with 14 bases lying between them. The CDR3 DNA is TGTGCCAGCAGCTTAAGGGGGTCAGGGATCTCCTACAATGAGCAGTTCTTC. Translating gives CASSLRGSGISYNEQFF. Full variable domain (rest looked up from reference TRBV7-2 and TRBJ2-1): GAGVSQSPSNKVTEKGKDVELRCDPISGHTALYWYRQSLGQGLEFLIYFQGNSAPDKSGLPSDRFSAERTGGSVSTLTIQRTQQEDSAVYLCASSLRGSGISYNEQFFGPGTRLTVL.

The chain has TRBV27 and TRBJ2-1, with D maybe TRBD2 (7 bases). From germline, CDR1 is MNHEY and CDR2 SMNVEV (reference sequence). V lost 10 bases and J 8 bases, leaving 18 bases between the germline ends. This CDR3 region has 13 residues. In DNA, the CDR3 is TGTGCCACCAAGGGGGGAGGGCGCCATGAGCAGTTCTTC. Protein product: CATKGGGRHEQFF.

The V call is TRBV27, the J call TRBJ2-7, with TRBD2 matching over 9 bases. There are 16 residues in the CDR3. V was pared by 6 bases and J by 0 bases, with 9 bases of the junction left unmatched. From germline, CDR1 is MNHEY and CDR2 SMNVEV (reference sequence). CDR3 sequence: CASRVLSGRTSYEQYF. DNA of the CDR3: TGTGCCAGCAGAGTTTTGAGCGGGAGGACCTCCTACGAGCAGTACTTC.

The gene calls are TRBV9 and TRBJ2-1; a weak D match, TRBD2 (6 bases). This CDR3 is built from 14 residues. V was cut by 4 bases and J by 8 bases, with 16 bases left in between. The V gene's germline CDR1 is SGDLS and CDR2 YYNGEE. The CDR3 spells CASSPRDFLDEQFF. The CDR3, as DNA: TGTGCCAGCAGCCCCCGGGACTTCTTGGATGAGCAGTTCTTC.

The CDR3 DNA sequence: TGTGCCAGCATGAAGGGCGGGATCTACAATGAGCAGTTCTTC. Translated: CASMKGGIYNEQFF. The chain carries TRBV13 and TRBJ2-1; maybe TRBD2 (6 bases). CDR1 PRHDT and CDR2 FYEKMQ come from the germline V gene (reference sequence). The CDR3 runs 14 residues. V lost 7 bases and J lost 3, with 13 bases in between.